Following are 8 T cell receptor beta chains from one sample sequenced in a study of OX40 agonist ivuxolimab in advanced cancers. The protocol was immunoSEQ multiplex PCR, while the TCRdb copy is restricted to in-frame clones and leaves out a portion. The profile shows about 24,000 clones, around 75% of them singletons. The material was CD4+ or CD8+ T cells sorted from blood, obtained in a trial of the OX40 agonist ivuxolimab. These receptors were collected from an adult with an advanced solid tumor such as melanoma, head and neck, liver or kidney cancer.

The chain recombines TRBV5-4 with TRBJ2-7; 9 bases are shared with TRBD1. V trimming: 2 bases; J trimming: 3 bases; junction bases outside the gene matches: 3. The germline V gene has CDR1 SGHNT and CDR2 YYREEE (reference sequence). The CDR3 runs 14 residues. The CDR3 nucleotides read TGTGCCAGCAGCTTAGGGGACAGGGTCTACGAGCAGTACTTC. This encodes CASSLGDRVYEQYF. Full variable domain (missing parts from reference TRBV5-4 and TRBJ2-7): ETGVTQSPTHLIKTRGQQVTLRCSSQSGHNTVSWYQQALGQGPQFIFQYYREEENGRGNFPPRFSGLQFPNYSSELNVNALELDDSALYLCASSLGDRVYEQYFGPGTRLTVT.

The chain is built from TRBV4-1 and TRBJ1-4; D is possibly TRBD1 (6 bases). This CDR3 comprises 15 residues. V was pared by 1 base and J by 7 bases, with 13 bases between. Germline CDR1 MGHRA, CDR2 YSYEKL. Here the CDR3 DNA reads TGCGCCAGCAGCCAAGTTTCCGGGACAAGTGAAAAACTGTTTTTT. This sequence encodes CASSQVSGTSEKLFF.

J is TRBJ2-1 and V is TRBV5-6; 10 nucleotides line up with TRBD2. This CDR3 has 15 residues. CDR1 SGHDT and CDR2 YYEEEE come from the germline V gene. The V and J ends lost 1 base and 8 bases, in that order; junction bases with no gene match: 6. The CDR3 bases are TGTGCCAGCAGCTTGAAAGCGGGGGGGCTCTATGAGCAGTTCTTC. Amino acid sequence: CASSLKAGGLYEQFF.

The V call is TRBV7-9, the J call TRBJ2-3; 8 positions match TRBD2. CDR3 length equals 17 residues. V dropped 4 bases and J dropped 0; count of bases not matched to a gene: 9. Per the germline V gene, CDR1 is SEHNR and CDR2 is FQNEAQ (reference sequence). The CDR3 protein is CASSSGLEGLSTDTQYF. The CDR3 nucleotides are TGTGCCAGCAGCTCGGGACTAGAGGGGTTAAGCACAGATACGCAGTATTTT.

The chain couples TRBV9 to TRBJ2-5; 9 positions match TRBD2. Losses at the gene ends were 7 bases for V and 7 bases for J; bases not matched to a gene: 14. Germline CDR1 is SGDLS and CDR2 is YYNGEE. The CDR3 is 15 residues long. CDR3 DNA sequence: TGTGCCAGCGTAATCGGGACTAGCCTGAAGGTGACCCAGTACTTC. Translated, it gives CASVIGTSLKVTQYF.

As DNA, the CDR3 is TGTGCCAGCAGTTACTCTGGAGAAAAACTGTTTTTT. Translation: CASSYSGEKLFF. The rearrangement joins TRBV6-6 to TRBJ1-4; D is uncertain. The CDR3 is made up of 12 amino acids. V was pared by 0 bases and J by 8 bases, with 4 bases between. Germline V gene data show CDR1 as MNHNY and CDR2 as SVGAGI (reference sequence).

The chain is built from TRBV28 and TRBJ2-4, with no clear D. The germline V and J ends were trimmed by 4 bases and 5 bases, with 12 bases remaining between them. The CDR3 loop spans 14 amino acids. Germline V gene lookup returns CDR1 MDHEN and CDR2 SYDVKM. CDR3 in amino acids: CASSSRQAENIQYF. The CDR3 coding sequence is TGTGCCAGCAGTTCGCGGCAGGCTGAAAACATTCAGTACTTC.

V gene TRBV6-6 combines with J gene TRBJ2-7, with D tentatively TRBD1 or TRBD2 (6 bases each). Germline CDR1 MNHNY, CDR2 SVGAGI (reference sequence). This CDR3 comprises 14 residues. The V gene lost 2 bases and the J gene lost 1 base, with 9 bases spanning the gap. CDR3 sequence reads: CASSYRGLSYEQYF. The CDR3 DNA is TGTGCCAGCAGTTACCGGGGGCTGTCCTACGAGCAGTACTTC.